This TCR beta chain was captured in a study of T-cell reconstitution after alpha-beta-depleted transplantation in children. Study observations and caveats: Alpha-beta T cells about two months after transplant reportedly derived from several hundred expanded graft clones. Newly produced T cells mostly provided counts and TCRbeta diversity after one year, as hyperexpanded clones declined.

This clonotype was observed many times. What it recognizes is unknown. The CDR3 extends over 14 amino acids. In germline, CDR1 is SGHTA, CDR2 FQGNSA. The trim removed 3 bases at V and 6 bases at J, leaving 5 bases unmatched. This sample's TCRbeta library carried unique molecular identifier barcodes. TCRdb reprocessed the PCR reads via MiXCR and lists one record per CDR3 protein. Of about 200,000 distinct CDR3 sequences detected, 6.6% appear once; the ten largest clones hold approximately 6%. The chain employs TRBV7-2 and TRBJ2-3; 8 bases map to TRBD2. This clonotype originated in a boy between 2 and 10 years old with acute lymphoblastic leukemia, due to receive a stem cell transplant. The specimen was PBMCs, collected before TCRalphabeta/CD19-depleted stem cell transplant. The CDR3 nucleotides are TGTGCCAGCAGCTTTAGCGGGGAAGGGGATACGCAGTATTTT. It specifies CASSFSGEGDTQYF.